This TCR beta chain was captured in a study of OX40 agonist ivuxolimab in advanced cancers. The overall study: The dose of intravenous ivuxolimab that patients received every 2 weeks ranged from 0.01 to 10 mg/kg.

Clones were read by immunoSEQ multiplex PCR, and TCRdb kept only the in-frame ones, dropping some. Among fewer than 100,000 clones listed, around 86% were seen once. Germline loops: CDR1 LGHNA, CDR2 YSLEER. The CDR3 is 17 amino acids. V lost 1 base to trimming and J lost 2 bases, with 14 bases between them. Study-wide results and caveats: Some nonresponders additionally presented with little normalized T-cell clonal expansion. Mean expanded clone counts were higher in CD8+ than CD4+ T cells.

This clone was detected only once. What it binds is unknown. The chain recombines TRBV4-3 with TRBJ2-2; D is possibly TRBD1 or TRBD2 (5 bases each). The sequence derives from an adult with an advanced solid tumor such as melanoma, head and neck, liver or kidney cancer. The sample consisted of CD4+ or CD8+ T cells sorted from blood, taken in a trial of the OX40 agonist ivuxolimab. The DNA of the CDR3 is TGCGCCAGCAGCCAAGGAGCCGGGGCAGCCAACACCGGGGAGCTGTTTTTT. Protein sequence: CASSQGAGAANTGELFF.